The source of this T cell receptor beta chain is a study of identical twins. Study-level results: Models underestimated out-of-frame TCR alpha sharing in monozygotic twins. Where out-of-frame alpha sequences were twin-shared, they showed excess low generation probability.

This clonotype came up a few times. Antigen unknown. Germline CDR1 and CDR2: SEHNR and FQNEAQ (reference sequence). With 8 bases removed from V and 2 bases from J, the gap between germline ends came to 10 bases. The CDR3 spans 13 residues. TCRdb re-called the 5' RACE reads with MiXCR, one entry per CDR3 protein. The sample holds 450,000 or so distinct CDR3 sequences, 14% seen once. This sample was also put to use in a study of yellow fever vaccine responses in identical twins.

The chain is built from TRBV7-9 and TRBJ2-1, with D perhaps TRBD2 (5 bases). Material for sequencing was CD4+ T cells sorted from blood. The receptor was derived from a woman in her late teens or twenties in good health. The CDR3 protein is CASGSDAYNEQFF. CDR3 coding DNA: TGTGCCAGCGGGAGTGACGCCTACAATGAGCAGTTCTTC. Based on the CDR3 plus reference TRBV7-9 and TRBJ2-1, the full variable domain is DTGVSQNPRHKITKRGQNVTFRCDPISEHNRLYWYRQTLGQGPEFLTYFQNEAQLEKSRLLSDRFSAERPKGSFSTLEIQRTEQGDSAMYLCASGSDAYNEQFFGPGTRLTVL.